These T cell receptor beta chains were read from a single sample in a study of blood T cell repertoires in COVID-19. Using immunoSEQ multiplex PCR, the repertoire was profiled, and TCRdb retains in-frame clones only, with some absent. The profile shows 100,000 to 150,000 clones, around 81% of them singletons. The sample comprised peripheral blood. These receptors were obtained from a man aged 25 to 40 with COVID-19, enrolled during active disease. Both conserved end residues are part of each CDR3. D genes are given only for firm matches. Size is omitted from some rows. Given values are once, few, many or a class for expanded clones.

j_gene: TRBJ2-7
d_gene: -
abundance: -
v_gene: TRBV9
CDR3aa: CASSVQDWTDEQYF
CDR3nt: TGTGCCAGCAGCGTACAGGACTGGACAGACGAGCAGTACTTC

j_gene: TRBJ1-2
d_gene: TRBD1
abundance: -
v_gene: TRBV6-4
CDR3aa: CASSLGTGGAYGYTF
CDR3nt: TGTGCCAGCAGTCTAGGGACAGGGGGCGCCTATGGCTACACCTTC

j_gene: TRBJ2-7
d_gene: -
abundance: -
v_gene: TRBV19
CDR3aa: CASISLGLYEQYF
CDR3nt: TGTGCCAGTATTAGCCTGGGGCTCTACGAGCAGTACTTC

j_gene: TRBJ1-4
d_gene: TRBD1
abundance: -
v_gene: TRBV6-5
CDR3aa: CASSPDRGQEKLFF
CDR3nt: TGTGCCAGCAGTCCTGACAGGGGGCAGGAAAAACTGTTTTTT

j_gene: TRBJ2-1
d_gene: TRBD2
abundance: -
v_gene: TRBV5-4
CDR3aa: CASRRTSGSSNEQFF
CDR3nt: TGTGCCAGCAGGCGGACTAGCGGGAGTAGTAATGAGCAGTTCTTC

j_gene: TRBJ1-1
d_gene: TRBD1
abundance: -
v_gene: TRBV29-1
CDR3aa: CSVAGTENEAFF
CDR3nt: TGCAGCGTTGCAGGGACAGAGAATGAAGCTTTCTTT

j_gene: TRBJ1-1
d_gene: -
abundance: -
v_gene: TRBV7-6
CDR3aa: CASSLGGVMNTEAFF
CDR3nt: TGTGCCAGCAGCTTAGGAGGTGTGATGAACACTGAAGCTTTCTTT

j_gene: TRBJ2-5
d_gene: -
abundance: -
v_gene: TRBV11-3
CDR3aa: CASSFRGTDQETQYF
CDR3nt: TGTGCCAGCAGCTTTCGGGGGACAGATCAAGAGACCCAGTACTTC

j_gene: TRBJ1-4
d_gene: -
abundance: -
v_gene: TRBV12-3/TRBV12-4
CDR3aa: CASSDSSREKLFF
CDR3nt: TGTGCCAGCAGCGACAGCTCTCGAGAAAAACTGTTTTTT

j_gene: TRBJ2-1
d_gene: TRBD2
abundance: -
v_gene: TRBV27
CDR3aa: CASSLGPSGAYNEQFF
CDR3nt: TGTGCCAGCAGTTTAGGTCCTAGCGGAGCCTACAATGAGCAGTTCTTC

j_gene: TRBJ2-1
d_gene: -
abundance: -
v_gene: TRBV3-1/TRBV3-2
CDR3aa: CASSPRLGSYNEQFF
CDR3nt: TGTGCCAGCAGCCCCAGACTAGGATCCTACAATGAGCAGTTCTTC

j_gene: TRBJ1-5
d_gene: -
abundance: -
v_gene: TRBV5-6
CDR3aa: CASSFYSAYSNQPQHF
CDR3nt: TGTGCCAGCAGTTTTTATAGCGCGTATAGCAATCAGCCCCAGCATTTT

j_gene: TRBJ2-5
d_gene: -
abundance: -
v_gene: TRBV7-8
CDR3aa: CASSFMNSQETQYF
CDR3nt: TGTGCCAGCAGCTTTATGAACTCACAGGAGACCCAGTACTTC

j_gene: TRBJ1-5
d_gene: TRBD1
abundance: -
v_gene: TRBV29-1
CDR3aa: CSVVTGVGQPQHF
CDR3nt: TGCAGCGTTGTGACAGGGGTAGGACAGCCCCAGCATTTT

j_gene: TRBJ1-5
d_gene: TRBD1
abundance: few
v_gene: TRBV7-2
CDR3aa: CASSSRDRINQPQHF
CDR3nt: TGTGCCAGCAGCTCCCGGGACAGAATCAATCAGCCCCAGCATTTT

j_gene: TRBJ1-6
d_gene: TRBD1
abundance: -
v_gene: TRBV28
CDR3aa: CASSFTRGLYSYNSPLHF
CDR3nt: TGTGCCAGCAGTTTCACCAGGGGGCTCTACTCCTATAATTCACCCCTCCACTTT

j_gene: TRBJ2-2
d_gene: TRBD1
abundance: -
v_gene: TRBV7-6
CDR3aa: CASSYYDGTVGELFF
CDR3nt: TGTGCCAGCAGCTATTATGACGGGACAGTGGGGGAGCTGTTTTTT

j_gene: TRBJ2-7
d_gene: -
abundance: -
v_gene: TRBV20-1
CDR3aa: CSASFLQGYEQYF
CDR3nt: TGCAGTGCTAGTTTCTTGCAGGGGTACGAGCAGTACTTC

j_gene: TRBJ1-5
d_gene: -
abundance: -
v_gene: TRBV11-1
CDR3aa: CASSADSRQPQHF
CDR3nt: TGTGCCAGCAGCGCGGACAGCAGGCAGCCCCAGCATTTT

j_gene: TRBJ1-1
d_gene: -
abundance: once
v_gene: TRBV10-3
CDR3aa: CAIAGGGSTEAFF
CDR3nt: TGTGCCATCGCCGGTGGAGGGAGTACTGAAGCTTTCTTT

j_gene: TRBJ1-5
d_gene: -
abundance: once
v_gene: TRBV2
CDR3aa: CASSLPGNQPQHF
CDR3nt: TGTGCCAGCAGCCTCCCGGGAAATCAGCCCCAGCATTTT

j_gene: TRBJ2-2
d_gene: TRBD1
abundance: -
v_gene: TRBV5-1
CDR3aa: CASSSPRRTGRTGELFF
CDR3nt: TGCGCCAGCAGCTCTCCCCGGCGGACAGGGCGCACCGGGGAGCTGTTTTTT

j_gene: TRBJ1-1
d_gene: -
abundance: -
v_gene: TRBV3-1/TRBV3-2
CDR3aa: CASSLRSMEAFF
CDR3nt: TGTGCCAGCAGCCTGCGTTCTATGGAAGCTTTCTTT

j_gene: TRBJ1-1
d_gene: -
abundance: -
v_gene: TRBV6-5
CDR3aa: CASRGLRTATEAFF
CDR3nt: TGTGCCAGCAGGGGATTAAGGACAGCCACTGAAGCTTTCTTT

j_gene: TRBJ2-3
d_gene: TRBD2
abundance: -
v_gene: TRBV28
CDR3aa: CASSFPSVRTSGRRPLDTQYF
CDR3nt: TGTGCCAGCAGTTTCCCCTCCGTCCGGACTAGCGGGAGAAGGCCACTAGATACGCAGTATTTT

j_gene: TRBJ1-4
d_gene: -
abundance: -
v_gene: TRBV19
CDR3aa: CASSIGGAASEKLFF
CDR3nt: TGTGCCAGTAGTATAGGTGGGGCGGCGAGTGAAAAACTGTTTTTT